Listed below are T cell receptor beta chains from one sample, sequenced in a study of T-cell memory formation after mild COVID-19. TCRdb used MiXCR to reprocess the 5' RACE reads, holding one entry per CDR3 protein. In the table there are 300,000 to 400,000 distinct CDR3 sequences, 12% to 15% of which are singletons. The sequencing input was PBMCs or a T cell subset sorted from them (not recorded which). Receptors originate from a man between 18 and 35 years old who had mild COVID-19 (a few samples of this study predate the infection). Cell type and time point are not known. The CDR3 runs from the conserved cysteine through the conserved F or W. D genes are given only for firm matches. Rows give clone size only sometimes, using once, few, many, or a class for an expanded clone.

abundance: .; v_gene: TRBV4-1; j_gene: TRBJ1-1; d_gene: TRBD1; CDR3nt: TGCGCCAGCAGCCAAGATTCTGGGACAGGGGAAGCTTTCTTT; CDR3aa: CASSQDSGTGEAFF
abundance: few; v_gene: TRBV7-2; j_gene: TRBJ1-6; d_gene: .; CDR3nt: TGTGCCAGCAGCTCCACCCGGGACGGCAATTCACCCCTCCACTTT; CDR3aa: CASSSTRDGNSPLHF
abundance: few; v_gene: TRBV10-1; j_gene: TRBJ2-3; d_gene: TRBD2; CDR3nt: TGCGCCAGCGGGACTAGCGGGGGGGCCATCGGCACAGATACGCAGTATTTT; CDR3aa: CASGTSGGAIGTDTQYF
abundance: .; v_gene: TRBV6-5; j_gene: TRBJ1-5; d_gene: TRBD1; CDR3nt: TGTGCCAGCAGTCCAGGGGGCGGAATGGATCAGCCCCAGCATTTT; CDR3aa: CASSPGGGMDQPQHF
abundance: many; v_gene: TRBV6-2/TRBV6-3; j_gene: TRBJ2-1; d_gene: .; CDR3nt: TGTGCCAGCAGCACCCAAGGGCTGACGGATGAGCAGTTCTTC; CDR3aa: CASSTQGLTDEQFF
abundance: .; v_gene: TRBV20-1; j_gene: TRBJ2-3; d_gene: TRBD2; CDR3nt: TGCAGTGCTAGCGGCGCGGGGGGGCCCGATACGCAGTATTTT; CDR3aa: CSASGAGGPDTQYF
abundance: many; v_gene: TRBV7-3; j_gene: TRBJ2-5; d_gene: .; CDR3nt: TGTGCCAGCAGCTTAAATACCGAAGAGACCCAGTACTTC; CDR3aa: CASSLNTEETQYF
abundance: .; v_gene: TRBV2; j_gene: TRBJ2-1; d_gene: .; CDR3nt: TGTGCCAGCAGTGGAGAGGATGAGCAGTTCTTC; CDR3aa: CASSGEDEQFF
abundance: .; v_gene: TRBV6-1; j_gene: TRBJ1-6; d_gene: TRBD1; CDR3nt: TGTGCCAGCAGAAGACCCGGGACAGGGAGAACACCCCTCCACTTT; CDR3aa: CASRRPGTGRTPLHF
abundance: .; v_gene: TRBV5-1; j_gene: TRBJ1-4; d_gene: .; CDR3nt: TGCGCCAGCAGCCGGGGAGAGAGCCGTAATGAAAAACTGTTTTTT; CDR3aa: CASSRGESRNEKLFF
abundance: .; v_gene: TRBV5-1; j_gene: TRBJ2-7; d_gene: TRBD1; CDR3nt: TGCGCCAGCAGCGCGCGTGGGACAGCCACTTGGGGCTCCTACGAGCAGTACTTC; CDR3aa: CASSARGTATWGSYEQYF
abundance: .; v_gene: TRBV28; j_gene: TRBJ2-5; d_gene: TRBD1; CDR3nt: TGTGCCAGCAGAGGGGGACAGGGGGCTTGGGAGACCCAGTACTTC; CDR3aa: CASRGGQGAWETQYF
abundance: .; v_gene: TRBV7-9; j_gene: TRBJ1-5; d_gene: .; CDR3nt: TGTGCCAGCAGCTGGGCGGGGGGACCCTATCAGCCCCAGCATTTT; CDR3aa: CASSWAGGPYQPQHF
abundance: few; v_gene: TRBV5-1; j_gene: TRBJ2-5; d_gene: .; CDR3nt: TGCGCCAGCACGGAACGAGGGGCCCCACTAGAGACCCAGTACTTC; CDR3aa: CASTERGAPLETQYF
abundance: .; v_gene: TRBV20-1; j_gene: TRBJ2-1; d_gene: .; CDR3nt: TGCAGTGCTAGAGAGGCGGGGAATGAGCAGTTCTTC; CDR3aa: CSAREAGNEQFF
abundance: few; v_gene: TRBV4-3; j_gene: TRBJ2-6; d_gene: TRBD1; CDR3nt: TGCGCCAGCAGCCAACTGGGAGGACAGGGGGCGTGGGGGGCCAACGTCCTGACTTTC; CDR3aa: CASSQLGGQGAWGANVLTF
abundance: many; v_gene: TRBV7-9; j_gene: TRBJ1-2; d_gene: .; CDR3nt: TGTGCCAGCAGCTTCGGGGCCCTCTATGGCTACACCTTC; CDR3aa: CASSFGALYGYTF
abundance: few; v_gene: TRBV5-1; j_gene: TRBJ2-5; d_gene: .; CDR3nt: TGCGCCAGCCAGGACCGGAGCCAAGAGACCCAGTACTTC; CDR3aa: CASQDRSQETQYF
abundance: .; v_gene: TRBV7-9; j_gene: TRBJ2-1; d_gene: TRBD1; CDR3nt: TGTGCCAGCAGCTTACGGACAGGGGATTCGGAGCAGTTCTTC; CDR3aa: CASSLRTGDSEQFF
abundance: few; v_gene: TRBV5-4; j_gene: TRBJ2-5; d_gene: .; CDR3nt: TGTGCCAGCCGCCCACGGGCCCTGGAGACCCAGTACTTC; CDR3aa: CASRPRALETQYF
abundance: many; v_gene: TRBV6-4; j_gene: TRBJ2-1; d_gene: .; CDR3nt: TGTGCCAGCAGTGACTCTGGCAATGAGCAGTTCTTC; CDR3aa: CASSDSGNEQFF
abundance: .; v_gene: TRBV11-2; j_gene: TRBJ2-6; d_gene: .; CDR3nt: TGTGCCAGCAGCTTAGAAGGGACTGGGGCCAACGTCCTGACTTTC; CDR3aa: CASSLEGTGANVLTF
abundance: few; v_gene: TRBV19; j_gene: TRBJ1-1; d_gene: .; CDR3nt: TGTGCCAGTACCGACAGATACACTGAAGCTTTCTTT; CDR3aa: CASTDRYTEAFF
abundance: .; v_gene: TRBV12-3/TRBV12-4; j_gene: TRBJ1-5; d_gene: TRBD1; CDR3nt: TGTGCCAGCAGTCCCGTGTGGACAGGAAGCAATCAGCCCCAGCATTTT; CDR3aa: CASSPVWTGSNQPQHF
abundance: few; v_gene: TRBV3-1; j_gene: TRBJ1-5; d_gene: .; CDR3nt: TGTGCCAGCAGCCAAGGGTACAATCAGCCCCAGCATTTT; CDR3aa: CASSQGYNQPQHF
abundance: .; v_gene: TRBV10-3; j_gene: TRBJ1-6; d_gene: .; CDR3nt: TGTGCCATCAGTGGGGGACGGTTTAGCTCCTATAATTCACCCCTCCACTTT; CDR3aa: CAISGGRFSSYNSPLHF
abundance: .; v_gene: TRBV12-3/TRBV12-4; j_gene: TRBJ1-1; d_gene: TRBD1; CDR3nt: TGTGCCAGCAGTCCCCCGGCCGGGACAGGGTTGGCTTTCTTT; CDR3aa: CASSPPAGTGLAFF
abundance: .; v_gene: TRBV11-2; j_gene: TRBJ2-1; d_gene: TRBD1; CDR3nt: TGTGCCAGCAGCTCGTACGGACAGGGCAATGAGCAGTTCTTC; CDR3aa: CASSSYGQGNEQFF
abundance: .; v_gene: TRBV7-9; j_gene: TRBJ1-5; d_gene: .; CDR3nt: TGTGCCAGCAGCTTAGAGCGGGGGGCGCGACGCAATCAGCCCCAGCATTTT; CDR3aa: CASSLERGARRNQPQHF
abundance: .; v_gene: TRBV5-6; j_gene: TRBJ2-3; d_gene: .; CDR3nt: TGTGCCAGCAGCCTCCCCCTAAGTGGCACAGATACGCAGTATTTT; CDR3aa: CASSLPLSGTDTQYF
abundance: .; v_gene: TRBV7-8; j_gene: TRBJ1-5; d_gene: .; CDR3nt: TGTGCCAGCAGCTTGGGATTGGGCAATCAGCCCCAGCATTTT; CDR3aa: CASSLGLGNQPQHF
abundance: .; v_gene: TRBV6-5; j_gene: TRBJ2-3; d_gene: .; CDR3nt: TGTGCCAGCAGTTACATACCTGGCACAGATACGCAGTATTTT; CDR3aa: CASSYIPGTDTQYF
abundance: .; v_gene: TRBV6-5; j_gene: TRBJ2-4; d_gene: .; CDR3nt: TGTGCCAGCAGTTACTCGGGGGGACCTACATCAAAAAACATTCAGTACTTC; CDR3aa: CASSYSGGPTSKNIQYF
abundance: many; v_gene: TRBV11-2; j_gene: TRBJ2-5; d_gene: TRBD2; CDR3nt: TGTGCCAGCAGCCAGACTAGCGGGGGTGGTGAGACCCAGTACTTC; CDR3aa: CASSQTSGGGETQYF
abundance: few; v_gene: TRBV6-2/TRBV6-3; j_gene: TRBJ2-7; d_gene: .; CDR3nt: TGTGCCAGCAGTCCCACTCGGGGTTACTTC; CDR3aa: CASSPTRGYF
abundance: .; v_gene: TRBV28; j_gene: TRBJ2-7; d_gene: TRBD1; CDR3nt: TGTGCCAGCAGTGTCAGAAGACAGGGATCGGGGGAGCAGTACTTC; CDR3aa: CASSVRRQGSGEQYF
abundance: .; v_gene: TRBV6-6; j_gene: TRBJ1-1; d_gene: .; CDR3nt: TGTGCCAGCAGTTACTCCCCCTGGTCGGAAGCTTTCTTT; CDR3aa: CASSYSPWSEAFF
abundance: .; v_gene: TRBV7-8; j_gene: TRBJ2-3; d_gene: .; CDR3nt: TGTGCCAGCAGCTTAGGACGCCGAGCTGGCACAGATACGCAGTATTTT; CDR3aa: CASSLGRRAGTDTQYF
abundance: many; v_gene: TRBV5-1; j_gene: TRBJ2-2; d_gene: .; CDR3nt: TGCGCCAGCAGGGATAAAGATACGAACACCGGGGAGCTGTTTTTT; CDR3aa: CASRDKDTNTGELFF
abundance: .; v_gene: TRBV5-6; j_gene: TRBJ2-2; d_gene: .; CDR3nt: TGTGCCAGCAGCTTGGACGTCAGGGCGGGCACCGGGGAGCTGTTTTTT; CDR3aa: CASSLDVRAGTGELFF
abundance: .; v_gene: TRBV6-6; j_gene: TRBJ2-5; d_gene: .; CDR3nt: TGTGCCAGCAGGTCCGTCCCTCGGGGAGAGACCCAGTACTTC; CDR3aa: CASRSVPRGETQYF
abundance: .; v_gene: TRBV27; j_gene: TRBJ1-2; d_gene: TRBD1; CDR3nt: TGTGCCAGCAGTTTCCGGGACAGGGAGGAGGACTACACCTTC; CDR3aa: CASSFRDREEDYTF
abundance: few; v_gene: TRBV7-3; j_gene: TRBJ2-7; d_gene: .; CDR3nt: TGTGCCAGCAGGTCCGCCGGGGCGGGAGAGCAGTACTTC; CDR3aa: CASRSAGAGEQYF
abundance: .; v_gene: TRBV5-1; j_gene: TRBJ2-2; d_gene: .; CDR3nt: TGCGCCAGCAGCTCCACAGAGCGGATGAACACCGGGGAGCTGTTTTTT; CDR3aa: CASSSTERMNTGELFF
abundance: few; v_gene: TRBV6-5; j_gene: TRBJ2-7; d_gene: TRBD1; CDR3nt: TGTGCCAGCAGTTACTGGACAGGCTACGAGCAGTACTTC; CDR3aa: CASSYWTGYEQYF
abundance: .; v_gene: TRBV7-2; j_gene: TRBJ2-2; d_gene: TRBD1; CDR3nt: TGTGCCAGCAGCGGTTTGACAGGGGCCGGGGAGCTGTTTTTT; CDR3aa: CASSGLTGAGELFF
abundance: .; v_gene: TRBV5-5; j_gene: TRBJ1-1; d_gene: .; CDR3nt: TGTGCCAGCAGCTCGTGGACAGTACTGAACACTGAAGCTTTCTTT; CDR3aa: CASSSWTVLNTEAFF
abundance: .; v_gene: TRBV4-3; j_gene: TRBJ2-7; d_gene: .; CDR3nt: TGCGCCAGCAAAGAAGCTATTTACTACGAGCAGTACTTC; CDR3aa: CASKEAIYYEQYF
abundance: once; v_gene: TRBV6-6; j_gene: TRBJ1-2; d_gene: .; CDR3nt: TGTGCCAGCAGTTACCTTGCTGAGGGCTATGGCTACACCTTC; CDR3aa: CASSYLAEGYGYTF
abundance: few; v_gene: TRBV2; j_gene: TRBJ1-5; d_gene: TRBD1; CDR3nt: TGTGCCAGCAGTCTAAATACAGGGGGCGATCAGCCCCAGCATTTT; CDR3aa: CASSLNTGGDQPQHF